A single sample gave rise to the 25 T cell receptor beta chains below, sequenced in a study of blood T cell repertoires in COVID-19. Data came from immunoSEQ multiplex PCR; TCRdb stores just in-frame clones and leaves some out. Among fewer than 120,000 clones listed, roughly 79% were seen once. The source material was peripheral blood. These TCRs come from a woman aged 80 or over with active or convalescent COVID-19.

This chain links TRBV18 with TRBJ2-1; D uncertain. The CDR3 contains 17 residues. The germline V gene has CDR1 KGHSH and CDR2 LQKENI. The germline V and J ends were trimmed by 4 bases and 1 base, with 17 bases remaining between them. CDR3 region: CASSRLLGSDSYNEQFF. CDR3 DNA sequence: TGTGCCAGCTCACGACTGCTAGGCTCAGATTCCTACAATGAGCAGTTCTTC.

This clone was seen only a few times. The V gene is TRBV15, the J gene TRBJ2-7; D might be TRBD2 (7 bases). Germline V CDR1 and CDR2: LNHNV, YYDKDF (reference sequence). Trimming shortened V by 0 bases and J by 4 bases, and 16 bases separated the two germline ends. This CDR3 contains 16 residues. CDR3 sequence reads: CATSRDIGRGLYEQYF. The DNA for the CDR3 is TGTGCCACCAGCAGAGATATAGGGAGGGGGTTATACGAGCAGTACTTC. Full variable domain (rest looked up from reference TRBV15 and TRBJ2-7): DAMVIQNPRYQVTQFGKPVTLSCSQTLNHNVMYWYQQKSSQAPKLLFHYYDKDFNNEADTPDNFQSRRPNTSFCFLDIRSPGLGDTAMYLCATSRDIGRGLYEQYFGPGTRLTVT.

This sequence joins TRBV19 and TRBJ1-5; TRBD1 aligns across 8 bases. The V gene end was trimmed by 1 base and the J gene end by 6 bases; junction bases not matched to a gene: 8. CDR1 and CDR2 (germline): LNHDA, SQIVND (reference sequence). This CDR3 is built from 16 residues. This chain's CDR3 is CASSIGGRGQGQPQHF. Written as DNA, the CDR3 is TGTGCCAGTAGTATAGGGGGCAGGGGGCAGGGTCAGCCCCAGCATTTT.

The chain joins TRBV2 to TRBJ2-2; 7 bases align to TRBD1. V lost 7 bases, J lost 1 base, and 6 bases stayed unmatched. This CDR3 spans 15 amino acids. Germline loops: CDR1 SNHLY, CDR2 FYNNEI. The CDR3 region is CASTQRQGNTGELFF. Here the CDR3 DNA reads TGTGCCAGCACCCAGCGACAGGGGAACACCGGGGAGCTGTTTTTT.

The chain couples TRBV11-2 to TRBJ2-3; D possibly corresponds to TRBD1 (8 bases). Germline lookup yields CDR1 SGHAT and CDR2 FQNNGV. The V and J ends lost 5 bases and 1 base respectively, with 25 bases between them. The CDR3 contains 19 residues. Here the CDR3 DNA reads TGTGCCAGCAGCCGCGGGGAACAGGGGGGACTATCTGGCACAGATACGCAGTATTTT. Amino acids: CASSRGEQGGLSGTDTQYF.

This chain uses TRBV6-2 or TRBV6-3 with TRBJ2-1; 8 bases are a match to TRBD2. V trimming: 0 bases; J trimming: 12 bases; junction bases outside the gene matches: 7. The germline gives CDR1 MNHEY, CDR2 SVGEGT. The CDR3 has 14 residues. The CDR3 DNA reads as TGTGCCAGCAGTTACTCTGGAGCGGGAGCGCGGCAGTTCTTC. This gives the protein CASSYSGAGARQFF.

The V gene is TRBV27, the J gene TRBJ2-7; 10 nucleotides align to TRBD2. CDR1 and CDR2 from the germline V gene are MNHEY and SMNVEV (reference sequence). V gave up 3 bases and J gave up 0 bases; unmatched junction bases: 8. This CDR3 contains 17 residues. The CDR3 sequence is CASSLRRTSGSSYEQYF. For the CDR3, the DNA is TGTGCCAGCAGTTTGAGAAGGACTAGCGGTAGCTCCTACGAGCAGTACTTC.

The gene calls are TRBV19 and TRBJ2-2, with TRBD2 as a possible D gene (5 bases). The germline V and J ends were trimmed by 5 bases and 5 bases, with 15 bases remaining between them. The CDR3 contains 15 residues. Germline V CDR1 and CDR2: LNHDA, SQIVND (reference sequence). The CDR3 DNA is TGTGCCAGTAGTCCCAGTTGGACGGGAACCGGGGAGCTGTTTTTT. This gives the protein CASSPSWTGTGELFF.

The chain links TRBV15 to TRBJ1-5; a weak D match, TRBD1 (5 bases). V lost 0 bases, J lost 4 bases, and 16 bases lay in between. This CDR3 has 17 amino acids. Germline CDR1 LNHNV, CDR2 YYDKDF (reference sequence). The CDR3 DNA reads TGTGCCACCAGCAGAGATACAGGTTACAGAGCGAATCAGCCCCAGCATTTT. This codes for CATSRDTGYRANQPQHF.

This clone has just one count. The CDR3 sequence is CASSREPGRGNQPQHF. In DNA form, the CDR3 reads TGTGCCAGCAGCCGTGAACCCGGGAGGGGCAATCAGCCCCAGCATTTT. The chain combines TRBV7-8 with TRBJ1-5; D is undetermined. The germline gives CDR1 SGHVS, CDR2 FQNEAQ. V was trimmed by 5 bases and J by 2 bases, leaving 16 bases between them. The CDR3 length is 16 residues.

CDR3 loop: CASSAPGTSGNNEQFF. As DNA, the CDR3 is TGTGCCAGCAGCGCCCCCGGGACTAGCGGGAACAATGAGCAGTTCTTC. The chain links TRBV9 to TRBJ2-1, with 13 bases that match TRBD2. V trimming: 3 bases; J trimming: 5 bases; junction bases outside the gene matches: 5. Germline V lookup: CDR1 SGDLS, CDR2 YYNGEE. This CDR3 has 16 amino acids.

The chain recombines TRBV7-9 with TRBJ1-2; D is uncertain. Germline-derived CDR1 and CDR2 are SEHNR and FQNEAQ (reference sequence). This CDR3 region has 15 residues. V dropped 4 bases and J dropped 2 bases, with 14 bases sitting between them. The chain's CDR3 is CASSSSAGGNYGYTF. CDR3 in DNA: TGTGCCAGCAGCTCATCAGCTGGCGGAAACTATGGCTACACCTTC.

The rearrangement uses TRBV3-1 (or the pseudogene TRBV3-2) and TRBJ2-5; 11 bases match TRBD1. The V segment lost 1 base and the J segment 4 bases; nucleotides outside the gene matches: 2. CDR1 is LGHDT and CDR2 is YNNKEL in the germline V gene (reference sequence). This CDR3 has 15 amino acids. The CDR3 is CASSQGGTGGETQYF. CDR3 sequence (DNA): TGTGCCAGCAGCCAAGGAGGGACAGGGGGAGAGACCCAGTACTTC.

V gene TRBV4-1 combines with J gene TRBJ2-3, with D possibly TRBD2 on 6 matching bases. V was trimmed by 0 bases and J by 10 bases, leaving 17 bases between them. This CDR3 has 15 residues. In germline, CDR1 is MGHRA, CDR2 YSYEKL. The CDR3 region is CASSQDLRRGVAQYF. CDR3 nucleotide sequence: TGCGCCAGCAGCCAAGATCTCCGTCGCGGGGTCGCGCAGTATTTT.

V usage is TRBV5-1 and J usage is TRBJ2-7; D gene unclear. The V gene lost 4 bases and the J gene lost 0 bases, with 14 bases spanning the gap. The CDR3 has 15 amino acids. Germline CDR1 SGHRS, CDR2 YFSETQ. The DNA of the CDR3 is TGCGCCAGCAGCCCTGAGGTCTACTTCTCCTACGAGCAGTACTTC. Protein product: CASSPEVYFSYEQYF.

This clone was observed a handful of times. The chain recombines TRBV4-1 with TRBJ2-1, with 8 bases matching TRBD2. Trimming at V came to 4 bases and at J to 9 bases, leaving 8 bases not matched to a gene. This CDR3 comprises 14 residues. The germline V gene encodes CDR1 MGHRA and CDR2 YSYEKL. The CDR3 loop is CASSLPGGPVEQFF. CDR3 nucleotide sequence: TGCGCCAGCAGCCTCCCGGGAGGGCCTGTTGAGCAGTTCTTC.

This clone was observed a handful of times. This sequence joins TRBV5-1 and TRBJ2-7; 8 bases are a match to TRBD2. The CDR3 has 15 residues. The V and J ends lost 4 bases and 2 bases, in that order; junction bases with no gene match: 8. Germline V lookup: CDR1 SGHRS, CDR2 YFSETQ. The DNA for the CDR3 is TGCGCCAGCAGCCCGGGAGGGACTCAGGCCTACGAGCAGTACTTC. Protein sequence: CASSPGGTQAYEQYF.

The V and J genes are TRBV7-9 and TRBJ1-6, with D perhaps TRBD1 (6 bases). Germline loops: CDR1 SEHNR, CDR2 FQNEAQ (reference sequence). The length of the CDR3 is 14 residues. Trimming removed 4 bases at V and 10 bases at J, with 14 bases between. The CDR3 bases are TGTGCCAGCAGCTACACAGGGTCTGGGTCACCCCTCCACTTT. It codes for CASSYTGSGSPLHF.

CDR3 amino acids: CASSYSSSRGQETQYF. DNA for the CDR3: TGTGCCAGCAGTTACTCGTCAAGCAGGGGCCAAGAGACCCAGTACTTC. The V call is TRBV6-6, the J call TRBJ2-5, with D possibly TRBD1 on 6 matching bases. The V end was cut by 0 bases, the J end by 1 base, with 12 bases between. CDR1 MNHNY and CDR2 SVGAGI come from the germline V gene (reference sequence). This CDR3 contains 16 residues.

The rearrangement joins TRBV7-2 to TRBJ2-7, with TRBD1 identical over 7 bases. Germline V gene sequence: CDR1 SGHTA, CDR2 FQGNSA. Losses at the gene ends were 3 bases for V and 4 bases for J; bases not matched to a gene: 9. The CDR3 contains 15 residues. As DNA, the CDR3 is TGTGCCAGCAGCTTGTCGAGGGGGCGCGGGTACGAGCAGTACTTC. Translated: CASSLSRGRGYEQYF.

The rearrangement joins TRBV7-9 to TRBJ2-7, with a tentative D call TRBD2 (6 bases). V dropped 3 bases and J dropped 0 bases, with 12 bases sitting between them. Germline loops: CDR1 SEHNR, CDR2 FQNEAQ (reference sequence). The CDR3 extends over 15 amino acids. As DNA, the CDR3 is TGTGCCAGCAGCTTTTCTTCGGGAGCCTCCTACGAGCAGTACTTC. This encodes CASSFSSGASYEQYF.

The J gene is TRBJ1-6, the V gene TRBV27; 10 positions agree with TRBD1. Germline V lookup: CDR1 MNHEY, CDR2 SMNVEV (reference sequence). The CDR3 is 17 residues long. Unmatched junction bases numbered 9, after V lost 0 bases and J lost 10 bases. Here the CDR3 DNA reads TGTGCCAGCAGTTTATCGATGGACAGGGGGTTTACCTCACCCCTCCACTTT. It specifies CASSLSMDRGFTSPLHF.

This clone was observed a few times. The V and J genes are TRBV21-1 and TRBJ2-7; the listed D gene, TRBD2, was not tested against the DNA. TRBV21-1 is a documented pseudogene. The CDR3 has 12 amino acids. CDR3 coding DNA: TGTGCCAGAGGGACTAGCGGCTACGAGCAGTACTTC. Translated, it gives CARGTSGYEQYF.

As concerns this clone: Other DNA variants within this sample encode the same CDR3. The rearrangement uses TRBV15 and TRBJ2-2; D remains ambiguous. The CDR3 is made up of 14 amino acids. The V gene lost 3 bases and the J gene lost 0 bases, with 5 bases spanning the gap. CDR1 and CDR2 from the germline V gene are LNHNV and YYDKDF (reference sequence). This chain's CDR3 is CATSSLPNTGELFF. The CDR3 DNA reads as TGTGCCACCAGCAGCCTACCGAACACCGGGGAGCTGTTTTTT.

The chain combines TRBV21-1 with TRBJ1-2; TRBD1, as called in the table, went unchecked against the DNA. TRBV21-1 is a pseudogene. The CDR3 sequence is 18 residues long. The CDR3 DNA is TGTGCCAGCAGCAAAGCGGATGATGACAGGAGAACCGAATATGGCTACACCTTC. It codes for CASSKADDDRRTEYGYTF.